The 27 T cell receptor beta chains given below trace back to one sample, sequenced in a study of control samples from healthy donors and cancer patients. Clones were sequenced by immunoSEQ multiplex PCR, and TCRdb holds only the in-frame ones, with some missing. The data show about 110,000 clones, 90% seen once. Sequencing was carried out using blood. All receptors come from a human donor in good health. The donor label of this sample is uncertain.

The chain couples TRBV3-1 (or the pseudogene TRBV3-2) to TRBJ2-1; 8 bases map to TRBD1. There are 15 residues in the CDR3. With 2 bases clipped from V and 6 bases from J, the junction kept 6 bases outside the gene matches. Germline CDR1 LGHDT, CDR2 YNNKEL (reference sequence). In DNA, the CDR3 is TGTGCCAGCAGCCAATTGTCTGGGACAGGCAATGAGCAGTTCTTC. It yields the protein CASSQLSGTGNEQFF.

This sequence joins TRBV4-1 and TRBJ2-4; 10 bases line up with TRBD1. The germline V gene encodes CDR1 MGHRA and CDR2 YSYEKL. The CDR3 has 20 residues. V gave up 0 bases and J gave up 8 bases; unmatched junction bases: 19. CDR3 residues: CASSQDRFRLGTGDNDIQYF. CDR3 nucleotide sequence: TGCGCCAGCAGCCAAGATAGGTTTCGGCTAGGGACAGGGGATAATGACATTCAGTACTTC.

The chain combines TRBV5-1 with TRBJ1-4; 7 bases map to TRBD1. CDR1 and CDR2 from the germline V gene are SGHRS and YFSETQ. V dropped 5 bases and J dropped 4; count of bases not matched to a gene: 5. The CDR3 totals 14 residues. In DNA form, the CDR3 reads TGCGCCAGCAGGAGGGGGACAGTTAATGAAAAACTGTTTTTT. This codes for CASRRGTVNEKLFF. Using reference TRBV5-1 and TRBJ1-4 for the parts outside the CDR3, the full variable domain is KAGVTQTPRYLIKTRGQQVTLSCSPISGHRSVSWYQQTPGQGLQFLFEYFSETQRNKGNFPGRFSGRQFSNSRSEMNVSTLELGDSALYLCASRRGTVNEKLFFGSGTQLSVL.

J is TRBJ1-2 and V is TRBV28, with a possible D match to TRBD1 (5 bases). V dropped 6 bases and J dropped 7 bases, with 15 bases sitting between them. The germline CDR1 and CDR2 sequences are MDHEN and SYDVKM. The CDR3 is 13 residues long. CDR3 in DNA: TGTGCCAGCAGACCTACGGGGGGTCTTGGCTACACCTTC. Translating it yields CASRPTGGLGYTF.

J is TRBJ2-2 and V is TRBV5-1, with D possibly being TRBD1 or TRBD2 (5 bases each). Germline lookup yields CDR1 SGHRS and CDR2 YFSETQ. Trimming shortened V by 2 bases and J by 3 bases, and 8 bases separated the two germline ends. CDR3 length: 14 residues. The CDR3: CASSFGADTGELFF. The CDR3 coding sequence is TGCGCCAGCAGCTTCGGGGCCGACACCGGGGAGCTGTTTTTT.

This clone was seen just once. The chain joins TRBV4-2 to TRBJ1-2, with D perhaps TRBD1 (6 bases). Between the trimmed V and J ends, which lost 4 bases and 4 bases, there was a span of 22 bases. CDR3 size: 17 residues. CDR1 and CDR2 from the germline V gene are LGHNA and YNFKEQ. The CDR3 is CASSPKFLGGLSYGYTF. In DNA, the CDR3 is TGTGCCAGCAGCCCGAAATTCTTGGGGGGGCTCAGCTATGGCTACACCTTC.

Comment on this clone: In the same sample, other DNA sequences code for this CDR3. The chain employs TRBV4-1 and TRBJ2-3, with 8 positions matching TRBD1. Germline CDR1 and CDR2: MGHRA and YSYEKL. V shed 3 bases and J 4 bases; nucleotides not matched to a gene: 21. This CDR3 contains 20 residues. The CDR3 coding sequence is TGCGCCAGCAGCCATGCTAAAGGGGCAGGGGGCGACGACGGTCCAGATACGCAGTATTTT. Protein product: CASSHAKGAGGDDGPDTQYF.

The chain employs TRBV18 and TRBJ1-2; D gene unclear. The CDR3 length is 14 residues. Trimming removed 0 bases at V and 5 bases at J, with 10 bases between. CDR1 and CDR2 from the germline V gene are KGHSH and LQKENI. This CDR3 is CASSPPEGSYGYTF. The CDR3 DNA follows: TGTGCCAGCTCACCACCGGAAGGATCGTATGGCTACACCTTC.

The CDR3 DNA reads as TGTGCAAGTCGCTCCGGAGCTCCGGGGCCCCTCTGGAGCTACACCTTC. Its protein is CASRSGAPGPLWSYTF. This chain uses TRBV12-2 with TRBJ1-2. TRBV12-2 represents a pseudogene. The CDR3 is 16 amino acids.

The chain has TRBV19 and TRBJ1-5; D remains ambiguous. V lost 7 bases, J lost 2 bases, and 15 bases lay in between. CDR3 length: 15 amino acids. CDR1 is LNHDA, CDR2 SQIVND, per germline (reference sequence). CDR3 sequence reads: CASTIGILGNQPQHF. Written as DNA, the CDR3 is TGTGCCAGTACCATAGGGATTTTGGGCAATCAGCCCCAGCATTTT.

The genes are TRBV5-4 and TRBJ1-2; 8 bases line up with TRBD1. This CDR3 has 13 residues. The germline CDR1 and CDR2 sequences are SGHNT and YYREEE (reference sequence). Trimming cost V 4 bases and J 7 bases; bases outside gene matches: 6. The CDR3: CASSAGTGSGYTF. CDR3 sequence (DNA): TGTGCCAGCAGCGCCGGGACAGGTTCTGGCTACACCTTC.

V usage is TRBV25-1 and J usage is TRBJ2-1, with TRBD2 matching over 8 bases. CDR1 MGHDK and CDR2 SYGVNS come from the germline V gene. This CDR3 contains 15 residues. The trim removed 3 bases at V and 9 bases at J, leaving 10 bases unmatched. The CDR3 loop is CASSDGGAVGSEQFF. The CDR3 bases are TGTGCCAGCAGTGACGGGGGGGCCGTTGGTAGTGAGCAGTTCTTC.

V and J are TRBV6-6 and TRBJ1-6; tentatively, D is TRBD1 (6 bases). Germline V gene sequence: CDR1 MNHNY, CDR2 SVGAGI (reference sequence). CDR3 length: 14 residues. V shed 5 bases and J shed 10 bases, with 15 bases lying between them. The CDR3: CASSPQGQGSPLHF. DNA of the CDR3: TGTGCCAGCAGTCCTCAGGGGCAGGGATCACCCCTCCACTTT.

The chain employs TRBV23-1 and TRBJ1-5, with 9 bases identical to TRBD1. TRBV23-1 is annotated as an ORF whose role is uncertain. V was clipped by 5 bases and J by 1 base; unmatched bases: 9. The CDR3 totals 17 residues. The CDR3: CASSFGTGTRSNQPQHF. CDR3 sequence (DNA): TGCGCCAGCAGTTTCGGGACAGGGACCAGGAGCAATCAGCCCCAGCATTTT.

The V and J genes are TRBV5-1 and TRBJ2-7; 9 bases map to TRBD2. The CDR3 covers 15 residues. Trimming took 2 bases from V and 4 from J; bases not matched to a gene: 7. Germline loops: CDR1 SGHRS, CDR2 YFSETQ. CDR3 region: CASSFGSGGLYEQYF. In DNA form, the CDR3 reads TGCGCCAGCAGCTTCGGTAGCGGGGGATTATACGAGCAGTACTTC.

The genes are TRBV10-3 and TRBJ1-1, with D possibly matching TRBD1 (5 bases). CDR3 length: 13 amino acids. V lost 8 bases to trimming and J lost 6 bases, with 16 bases between them. Germline V gives CDR1 ENHRY, CDR2 SYGVKD. The CDR3 DNA is TGTGCCATCCAGGGAGGTCCCGGCGCTGAAGCTTTCTTT. Its translation is CAIQGGPGAEAFF.

V and J are TRBV15 and TRBJ1-5, with D uncertain. The CDR3 runs to 13 residues. Germline V gene lookup returns CDR1 LNHNV and CDR2 YYDKDF (reference sequence). V dropped 4 bases and J dropped 5 bases, with 9 bases sitting between them. The CDR3 loop is CATSIKGDQPQHF. The DNA of the CDR3 is TGTGCCACCAGCATCAAAGGTGATCAGCCCCAGCATTTT.

This clone was seen a single time. The chain combines TRBV7-2 with TRBJ1-1; possible D gene TRBD1, 6 bases. CDR3 length: 15 amino acids. V was cut by 5 bases and J by 0 bases, with 13 bases left in between. Per the germline V gene, CDR1 is SGHTA and CDR2 is FQGNSA. In DNA form, the CDR3 reads TGTGCCAGCAGCCCCTGGGGGCGAGTGAACACTGAAGCTTTCTTT. Protein sequence: CASSPWGRVNTEAFF.

The chain employs TRBV7-2 and TRBJ2-5; TRBD2 is a possible D gene (7 bases). The CDR3 runs to 16 residues. The ends were cut back, 2 bases at V and 5 bases at J, with 18 bases in the middle. Per germline, CDR1 SGHTA and CDR2 FQGNSA. This chain's CDR3 is CASSLQGAGQGETQYF. The CDR3, as DNA: TGTGCCAGCAGCTTACAGGGAGCGGGGCAGGGGGAGACCCAGTACTTC.

This rearrangement joins TRBV25-1 to TRBJ2-5; D uncertain. Germline V gene sequence: CDR1 MGHDK, CDR2 SYGVNS. The CDR3 is 16 residues long. Trimming shortened V by 2 bases and J by 4 bases, and 17 bases separated the two germline ends. The CDR3 protein is CASSEIGSGQIETQYF. The CDR3, as DNA: TGTGCCAGCAGTGAAATAGGGTCGGGTCAGATAGAGACCCAGTACTTC.

This clone was seen a handful of times. CDR3 nucleotides: TGTGCCAGCAGCTTAGGGTCAGGGGAGGATCAGCCCCAGCATTTT. This translates into CASSLGSGEDQPQHF. The chain recombines TRBV5-4 with TRBJ1-5, with D possibly being TRBD1 (6 bases). CDR3 size: 15 residues. Germline values: CDR1 SGHNT, CDR2 YYREEE (reference sequence). Deletions cut 2 bases from V and 5 bases from J, with 14 bases between.

J is TRBJ1-1 and V is TRBV19; D gene ambiguous. There are 13 residues in the CDR3. Germline CDR1 reads LNHDA; CDR2 reads SQIVND (reference sequence). V lost 7 bases to trimming and J lost 1 base, with 10 bases between them. The chain's CDR3 is CASINSGNTEAFF. In DNA form, the CDR3 reads TGTGCCAGTATAAACAGTGGGAACACTGAAGCTTTCTTT.

The chain uses TRBV2 and TRBJ2-1; 9 bases line up with TRBD1. The CDR3 runs to 15 residues. Trimming cost V 7 bases and J 8 bases; bases outside gene matches: 12. Germline-derived CDR1 and CDR2 are SNHLY and FYNNEI. CDR3 region: CASTLGGTGIDEQFF. Here the CDR3 DNA reads TGTGCCAGCACCCTCGGGGGGACAGGGATTGATGAGCAGTTCTTC. Drawing the rest from reference TRBV2 and TRBJ2-1, the complete variable domain is EPEVTQTPSHQVTQMGQEVILRCVPISNHLYFYWYRQILGQKVEFLVSFYNNEISEKSEIFDDQFSVERPDGSNFTLKIRSTKLEDSAMYFCASTLGGTGIDEQFFGPGTRLTVL.

This chain joins TRBV28 and TRBJ1-1; weak D call: TRBD1 (5 bases). The CDR3 has 13 residues. Germline assignment: CDR1 MDHEN and CDR2 SYDVKM. V was pared by 4 bases and J by 3 bases, with 9 bases between. In DNA, the CDR3 is TGTGCCAGCAGTTGGGGGAGGGACACTGAAGCTTTCTTT. Amino acids: CASSWGRDTEAFF.

This chain links TRBV19 with TRBJ2-5; 7 bases are a match to TRBD1. The CDR3 totals 15 residues. Per germline, CDR1 LNHDA and CDR2 SQIVND (reference sequence). Trimming took 7 bases from V and 4 from J; bases not matched to a gene: 12. The CDR3 nucleotides read TGTGCCAGTAATCACGGGACAGCAGACCGAGAGACCCAGTACTTC. Protein sequence: CASNHGTADRETQYF. Full variable domain (missing parts from reference TRBV19 and TRBJ2-5): DGGITQSPKYLFRKEGQNVTLSCEQNLNHDAMYWYRQDPGQGLRLIYYSQIVNDFQKGDIAEGYSVSREKKESFPLTVTSAQKNPTAFYLCASNHGTADRETQYFGPGTRLLVL.

This sequence joins TRBV18 and TRBJ1-2, with TRBD1 matching 8 bases. The CDR3 sequence is 13 residues long. From germline, CDR1 is KGHSH and CDR2 LQKENI. J lost 5 bases, V lost 8 bases, and 7 bases had no gene match. In DNA, the CDR3 is TGTGCCAGCCGACCGGGACAGGAGTATGGCTACACCTTC. This gives the protein CASRPGQEYGYTF.

V usage is TRBV10-3 and J usage is TRBJ1-2; weak D call: TRBD1 (5 bases). The CDR3 runs to 15 residues. Trimming pared 6 bases from V and 7 bases from J, leaving 21 bases between. CDR1 is ENHRY, CDR2 SYGVKD, per germline. The CDR3 coding sequence is TGTGCCATCAGCCACGGGGGGATTGCGGCTACTGGCTACACCTTC. Translation gives CAISHGGIAATGYTF.